These 20 T cell receptor beta chains share one sample of origin, sequenced in a study of blood T cells in healthy people across ages. A sample-barcoded 5' primer and a J-beta primer mix were used in a second PCR of about 7 to 12 cycles. One entry per CDR3 protein, called by TCRdb with MiXCR from the 5' RACE reads. The data contain 650,000 to 1,000,000 distinct CDR3 sequences, under 40% of them singletons. Material: blood. The receptors were sampled from a young man in good health.

This clonotype was detected only once. V and J are TRBV10-3 and TRBJ2-7; D assignment may be TRBD1 or TRBD2 (5 bases each). This CDR3 comprises 12 residues. The germline V gene encodes CDR1 ENHRY and CDR2 SYGVKD. With 2 bases removed from V and 10 bases from J, the gap between germline ends came to 12 bases. For the CDR3, the DNA is TGTGCCATCAGTGAGCCCGGGGCTCCCCAGTACTTC. This sequence encodes CAISEPGAPQYF.

Remarks on this clonotype: This could be a read error, since a much larger clone is one nucleotide away. The genes are TRBV20-1 and TRBJ2-3; TRBD2 aligns across 9 bases. Trimming at V came to 5 bases and at J to 2 bases, leaving 8 bases not matched to a gene. Germline assignment: CDR1 DFQATT and CDR2 SNEGSKA (reference sequence). The CDR3 is 15 residues long. The CDR3 coding sequence is TGCAGTGCTCTTCCTAGCGGGGCGGTCACAGATACGCAGTATTTT. It is translated as CSALPSGAVTDTQYF.

This clonotype was detected a few times. V gene TRBV5-1 combines with J gene TRBJ1-2; no clear D gene. Germline V gives CDR1 SGHRS, CDR2 YFSETQ. The V end was cut by 6 bases, the J end by 4 bases, with 16 bases between. This CDR3 is 14 amino acids long. The CDR3 DNA reads as TGCGCCAGCAACCCAGGAGGTCGACTCTATGGCTACACCTTC. The encoded protein is CASNPGGRLYGYTF.

This clonotype was seen only a few times. This sequence joins TRBV29-1 and TRBJ2-2; D gene ambiguous. The germline V gene has CDR1 SQVTM and CDR2 ANQGSEA. The CDR3 covers 12 residues. V was pared by 6 bases and J by 4 bases, with 9 bases between. The DNA of the CDR3 is TGCAGCGTCCGCCACGGCACCGGGGAGCTGTTTTTT. This gives the protein CSVRHGTGELFF.

Of note for this clonotype: This sequence may be a read error, since a much larger clone differs from it by one base. The chain links TRBV12-3 or TRBV12-4 to TRBJ2-3; D unclear. The CDR3 covers 14 residues. The CDR3 spells CDSSPYDPTDTQYF. The CDR3 coding sequence is TGTGACAGCAGCCCATACGACCCCACAGATACGCAGTATTTT.

This chain links TRBV10-3 with TRBJ2-3, with a possible D match to TRBD1 (6 bases). With 4 bases removed from V and 4 bases from J, the gap between germline ends came to 9 bases. The CDR3 is 13 amino acids. Germline CDR1 reads ENHRY; CDR2 reads SYGVKD. The CDR3 spells CAISAAGADTQYF. Here the CDR3 DNA reads TGTGCCATCAGTGCTGCAGGGGCAGATACGCAGTATTTT.

This clonotype was found many times. This rearrangement joins TRBV12-3 or TRBV12-4 to TRBJ2-5; D ambiguous. CDR3 size: 16 residues. The V end was cut by 1 base, the J end by 0 bases, with 12 bases between. CDR3 DNA: TGTGCCAGCAGTTTAGAGGGCAGAAAGTACCAAGAGACCCAGTACTTC. Its protein product is CASSLEGRKYQETQYF.

This clonotype was counted at least ten times. The chain uses TRBV5-1 and TRBJ1-2; D perhaps matches TRBD1 (5 bases). The germline V gene has CDR1 SGHRS and CDR2 YFSETQ. This CDR3 region has 12 residues. Trimming pared 4 bases from V and 7 bases from J, leaving 11 bases between. The CDR3 coding sequence is TGCGCCAGCAGCCCCGTGGGGACTGGCTACACCTTC. It specifies CASSPVGTGYTF.

This sequence joins TRBV30 and TRBJ2-3; either TRBD1 or TRBD2 may supply D (5 bases each). Germline V lookup: CDR1 GTSNPN, CDR2 SVGIG (reference sequence). The CDR3 is 15 residues long. V was pared by 4 bases and J by 1 base, with 15 bases between. CDR3 nucleotide sequence: TGTGCCTGGATTGGGGCTGGAGGTCGCACAGATACGCAGTATTTT. It is translated as CAWIGAGGRTDTQYF. Supplemented by reference TRBV30 and TRBJ2-3, the full variable domain reads SQTIHQWPATLVQPVGSPLSLECTVEGTSNPNLYWYRQAAGRGLQLLFYSVGIGQISSEVPQNLSASRPQDRQFILSSKKLLLSDSGFYLCAWIGAGGRTDTQYFGPGTRLTVL.

With regard to this clonotype: A much bigger clone sits one base away, suggesting this may be a read error. This chain links TRBV10-3 with TRBJ2-5, with unresolved D. V was shortened by 6 bases and J by 2 bases, with 10 bases between the two germline ends. The CDR3 is made up of 13 amino acids. CDR1 ENHRY and CDR2 SYGVKD come from the germline V gene. The CDR3 loop is CAISLTDQETQYF. The CDR3 nucleotides are TGTGCCATCAGCTTGACGGATCAAGAGACCCAGTACTTC.

Details on this clonotype: This may be a read error: a much more frequent sequence differs by one nucleotide. V is TRBV5-1 and J is TRBJ2-1, with a possible D match to TRBD2 (6 bases). The J call could be wrong; TRBJ2-7 is a better fit for the DNA end. The CDR3 length is 17 residues. The germline CDR1 and CDR2 sequences are SGHRS and YFSETQ. In DNA form, the CDR3 reads TGCGCCAGCGCTAATCCTACCAGCGGGTACTCCTACAATGAGCAGTACTTC. This gives the protein CASANPTSGYSYNEQYF.

About this clonotype itself: It may be a read error: a sequence one base away is much more abundant. The chain recombines TRBV2 with TRBJ2-1, with 8 nucleotides matching TRBD1. V trimming: 8 bases; J trimming: 8 bases; junction bases outside the gene matches: 8. This CDR3 region has 13 residues. Germline lookup yields CDR1 SNHLY and CDR2 FYNNEI. Written as DNA, the CDR3 is TGTGCCAGCCAGGACAGGGCTTCATATGAGCAGTTCTTC. It yields the protein CASQDRASYEQFF.

This clonotype was counted at least ten times. DNA for the CDR3: TGTGCCAGCAGTCTCGACATAAGCACAGATACGCAGTATTTT. This translates into CASSLDISTDTQYF. The chain joins TRBV12-3 or TRBV12-4 to TRBJ2-3; D ambiguous. Trimming cost V 5 bases and J 0 bases, with 9 bases left between them. The CDR3 loop spans 14 amino acids.

This clonotype was detected a few times. The gene calls are TRBV5-1 and TRBJ2-1; D might be TRBD2 (6 bases). This CDR3 region has 18 residues. Germline V gene sequence: CDR1 SGHRS, CDR2 YFSETQ. V was pared by 1 base and J by 7 bases, with 24 bases between. CDR3 sequence: CASSLLMQGGSLGNEQFF. The CDR3 coding sequence is TGCGCCAGCAGCTTGCTAATGCAGGGAGGAAGTTTAGGGAATGAGCAGTTCTTC.

This clonotype came up many times. V gene TRBV12-3 or TRBV12-4 combines with J gene TRBJ2-7; the match to TRBD1 covers 8 bases. Trimming took 2 bases from V and 2 from J; bases not matched to a gene: 14. The CDR3 spans 18 residues. DNA for the CDR3: TGTGCCAGCAGTTTACCTCTGAGGACAGGGCGGGGAACCTACGAGCAGTACTTC. It codes for CASSLPLRTGRGTYEQYF.

The chain has TRBV4-3 and TRBJ2-5, with 13 bases aligning to TRBD2. Trimming removed 3 bases from V and 2 bases from J; junction bases left unmatched: 0. Germline V CDR1 and CDR2: LGHNA, YSLEER. This CDR3 spans 15 amino acids. CDR3 in DNA: TGCGCCAGCAGCCAGGGACTAGCGGGGCAAGAGACCCAGTACTTC. This gives the protein CASSQGLAGQETQYF.

In this sample, this clonotype turned up once. A much larger clone sits a single nucleotide away, making a read error possible. The chain recombines TRBV15 with TRBJ1-2; a possible D gene is TRBD1 (5 bases). This CDR3 has 18 amino acids. Looked up from germline, CDR1 is LNHNV and CDR2 is YYDKDF (reference sequence). The CDR3 coding sequence is TGTGCCACCAGCAGAGGCTGGGGCTTTTCTTTGACCTTTTATGACTACACCTTC. Its translation is CATSRGWGFSLTFYDYTF.

This clonotype has just a few counts. J is TRBJ2-5 and V is TRBV7-9; TRBD2 aligns across 13 bases. The germline V gene encodes CDR1 SEHNR and CDR2 FQNEAQ (reference sequence). The trim removed 5 bases at V and 5 bases at J, leaving 5 bases unmatched. The CDR3 extends over 15 amino acids. The CDR3 DNA sequence: TGTGCCAGCAGCCAACGGACTAGCGGGGGTGAGACCCAGTACTTC. This encodes CASSQRTSGGETQYF.

This clonotype was seen many times. The rearrangement links TRBV12-3 or TRBV12-4 to TRBJ2-1; 9 bases line up with TRBD2. The CDR3 is 15 amino acids. The J segment lost 7 bases and the V segment lost 3 bases, leaving 7 bases of the junction unmatched. The CDR3 region is CASSFERGVMNEQFF. As DNA, the CDR3 is TGTGCCAGCAGTTTTGAGCGGGGGGTTATGAATGAGCAGTTCTTC.

The genes are TRBV7-2 and TRBJ2-1, with unresolved D. Per germline, CDR1 SGHTA and CDR2 FQGNSA. Between the trimmed V and J ends, which lost 5 bases and 6 bases, there was a span of 8 bases. The CDR3 has 12 residues. This chain's CDR3 is CASSPTPNEQFF. The CDR3 DNA is TGTGCCAGCAGCCCTACACCCAATGAGCAGTTCTTC.